This is a list of T cell receptor beta chains from one sample in a study of blood T cells in healthy people across ages. MiXCR, applied by TCRdb to the 5' RACE reads, yields one record per CDR3 protein. This table has nearly 1 million distinct CDR3 sequences, 51% appearing once. Sequencing was performed on blood. Every receptor here comes from a woman aged 55-70 years in good health. Each CDR3 is given with its conserved first and last residue. The order of the fields is J gene, V gene, clone size, D gene, CDR3 DNA, CDR3 protein. The D gene is left open where the match is weak. Expanded clones are given a class, and other clones once, few, many or no size at all.

j_gene: TRBJ2-7
v_gene: TRBV5-1
abundance: NA
d_gene: TRBD2
CDR3nt: TGCGCCAGCAGCACGAACCGGGAGGGGTACGAGCAGTACTTC
CDR3aa: CASSTNREGYEQYF

j_gene: TRBJ2-3
v_gene: TRBV12-3/TRBV12-4
abundance: NA
d_gene: NA
CDR3nt: TGTGCCAGCAGTATAGATACGCAGTATTTT
CDR3aa: CASSIDTQYF

j_gene: TRBJ2-7
v_gene: TRBV4-1
abundance: NA
d_gene: NA
CDR3nt: TGCGCCAGCAGCCAAGGCCCTGGCAGCGAGGGAAAGGTTTACAATGAGCAGTACTTC
CDR3aa: CASSQGPGSEGKVYNEQYF

j_gene: TRBJ2-7
v_gene: TRBV28
abundance: NA
d_gene: NA
CDR3nt: TGTGCCAGCAGTTTACGACAGACCGAGCAGTACTTC
CDR3aa: CASSLRQTEQYF

j_gene: TRBJ2-3
v_gene: TRBV28
abundance: NA
d_gene: TRBD2
CDR3nt: TGTGCCAGCACGACTAGCGGGAGGGTTTATACGCAGTATTTT
CDR3aa: CASTTSGRVYTQYF

j_gene: TRBJ2-1
v_gene: TRBV20-1
abundance: NA
d_gene: NA
CDR3nt: TGCAGTGCTAGAGATCTAGAGGAAGAGCAGTTCTTC
CDR3aa: CSARDLEEEQFF

j_gene: TRBJ1-6
v_gene: TRBV25-1
abundance: few
d_gene: NA
CDR3nt: TGTGCCAGCAGTGAATATTCGAATTCACCCCTCCACTTT
CDR3aa: CASSEYSNSPLHF

j_gene: TRBJ2-1
v_gene: TRBV6-6
abundance: NA
d_gene: NA
CDR3nt: TGTGCCAGCAGTTACTCGTCTGGGGGAGGGCAGTTCTTC
CDR3aa: CASSYSSGGGQFF

j_gene: TRBJ1-2
v_gene: TRBV12-3/TRBV12-4
abundance: NA
d_gene: NA
CDR3nt: TGTGCCAGCAGTCCCTCCTCAAACTATGGCTTCACCTTC
CDR3aa: CASSPSSNYGFTF

j_gene: TRBJ2-1
v_gene: TRBV12-3/TRBV12-4
abundance: NA
d_gene: TRBD2
CDR3nt: TGTGCCAGCAGTTTAGAAAGGTTGAGCGGGAGGCCCAATGAGCAGTTCTTC
CDR3aa: CASSLERLSGRPNEQFF

j_gene: TRBJ2-7
v_gene: TRBV7-3
abundance: NA
d_gene: TRBD1
CDR3nt: TGTGCCAGCAGGAGGGACAGTACCTCCTACGAGCAGTACTTC
CDR3aa: CASRRDSTSYEQYF

j_gene: TRBJ1-1
v_gene: TRBV10-1
abundance: once
d_gene: NA
CDR3nt: TGCGCCAGCAGCCTCAATCTCGGCTTGAACACTGAAGCTTTCTTT
CDR3aa: CASSLNLGLNTEAFF

j_gene: TRBJ2-7
v_gene: TRBV20-1
abundance: NA
d_gene: TRBD2
CDR3nt: TGCAGTGCCCCAGCGAGCGTTAGCGGGAGGGCCTACGAGCAGTACTTC
CDR3aa: CSAPASVSGRAYEQYF

j_gene: TRBJ2-1
v_gene: TRBV7-7
abundance: NA
d_gene: NA
CDR3nt: TGTGCCAGCAGCTTATCCCCCACGGGTAAGGATGAGCAGTTCTTC
CDR3aa: CASSLSPTGKDEQFF

j_gene: TRBJ2-7
v_gene: TRBV10-2
abundance: NA
d_gene: NA
CDR3nt: TGCGCCAGCACCTACGGGGTCTTAACCGGAGGAAGCTCCTACGAGCAGTACTTC
CDR3aa: CASTYGVLTGGSSYEQYF

j_gene: TRBJ2-1
v_gene: TRBV5-1
abundance: many
d_gene: TRBD1
CDR3nt: TGCGCCAGCAGCTTGGGAGGGGGCGAGCAGTTCTTC
CDR3aa: CASSLGGGEQFF

j_gene: TRBJ2-5
v_gene: TRBV7-2
abundance: many
d_gene: TRBD2
CDR3nt: TGTGCCAGCAGCGTTGGGACTAGCGGTGAGACCCAGTACTTC
CDR3aa: CASSVGTSGETQYF

j_gene: TRBJ2-1
v_gene: TRBV24-1
abundance: NA
d_gene: NA
CDR3nt: TGTGCCACCAGTGATTTCGTGGGAAGTCGTGTCAATGAGCAGTTCTTC
CDR3aa: CATSDFVGSRVNEQFF

j_gene: TRBJ1-2
v_gene: TRBV5-1
abundance: NA
d_gene: NA
CDR3nt: TGCGCCAGCAGCTGGGCAGGGGCGGACTATGGCTACACCTTC
CDR3aa: CASSWAGADYGYTF

j_gene: TRBJ2-1
v_gene: TRBV9
abundance: few
d_gene: TRBD2
CDR3nt: TGTGCCAGCAGCGTATGGTTGGCGGGAGGCACCTACAATGAGCAGTTCTTC
CDR3aa: CASSVWLAGGTYNEQFF

j_gene: TRBJ2-2
v_gene: TRBV7-9
abundance: NA
d_gene: TRBD2
CDR3nt: TGTGCCAGCGGCTCTGCTTTGGCGGGAGGAACCGGGGAGCTGTTTTTT
CDR3aa: CASGSALAGGTGELFF

j_gene: TRBJ2-6
v_gene: TRBV10-3
abundance: few
d_gene: NA
CDR3nt: TGTGCCATCGCAAACCCATCGACAGGCCTCTCTGGGGCCAACGTCCTGACTTTC
CDR3aa: CAIANPSTGLSGANVLTF

j_gene: TRBJ1-6
v_gene: TRBV2
abundance: NA
d_gene: TRBD1
CDR3nt: TGTGCCAGCAGCCTCCGGGACAGTTTTCCACCCCTCCACTTT
CDR3aa: CASSLRDSFPPLHF

j_gene: TRBJ1-1
v_gene: TRBV10-3
abundance: few
d_gene: NA
CDR3nt: TGTGCCATCAGGGAGGACCGGCTTACTGAAGCTTTCTTT
CDR3aa: CAIREDRLTEAFF

j_gene: TRBJ2-4
v_gene: TRBV29-1
abundance: NA
d_gene: NA
CDR3nt: TGCAACGTTGTAACCTCGATGGTGCAGTACTTC
CDR3aa: CNVVTSMVQYF

j_gene: TRBJ2-7
v_gene: TRBV7-9
abundance: NA
d_gene: TRBD2
CDR3nt: TGTGCCAGCACCCCCGGGGCGGGAGGCGTGTACGAGCAGTACTTC
CDR3aa: CASTPGAGGVYEQYF

j_gene: TRBJ1-5
v_gene: TRBV2
abundance: NA
d_gene: NA
CDR3nt: TGTGCCAGCAGTGTAGATCAGCCCCAGCATTTT
CDR3aa: CASSVDQPQHF

j_gene: TRBJ2-7
v_gene: TRBV11-2
abundance: NA
d_gene: NA
CDR3nt: TGTGCCAGCAGCTTAGTGGCAAGAGGGAGAAACTCCTACGAGCAGTACTTC
CDR3aa: CASSLVARGRNSYEQYF